The 21 T cell receptor beta chains below were found in one sample sequenced in a study of blood T cell repertoires in COVID-19 (dated by TCRdb to about 2020). Library preparation employed the immunoSEQ multiplex PCR assay. This is the immuneACCESS table as TCRdb keeps it, with only in-frame sequences that have V and J called. A part of the clones is gone; compared with another copy, unresolved V genes explain less than half, and the rest is unexplained. This sample holds about 160,000 clones; approximately 81% were observed only once. The ten top clones hold approximately 3.3% of the sample. The specimen was peripheral blood. The receptor source for this set is a human donor with acute or convalescent COVID-19. The donor label of this sample is uncertain.

This chain connects TRBV29-1 to TRBJ1-1; TRBD1 matches at 9 bases. This CDR3 region has 15 residues. V dropped 1 base and J dropped 1; count of bases not matched to a gene: 4. The germline V gene encodes CDR1 SQVTM and CDR2 ANQGSEA. The DNA of the CDR3 is TGCAGCGTTGAAGTGTTGGGACAGGGGAACACTGAAGCTTTCTTT. Translation: CSVEVLGQGNTEAFF.

This clone was seen a few times. This chain joins TRBV21-1 and TRBJ1-6. TRBV21-1 is tagged as a pseudogene. CDR3 length: 16 residues. CDR3 sequence (DNA): TGTGCCAGCAGCAAAGACGGGGGCGGGGGCGTCTCACCCCTCCACTTT. Protein product: CASSKDGGGGVSPLHF.

The chain employs TRBV15 and TRBJ1-4; unclear D gene. The germline gives CDR1 LNHNV, CDR2 YYDKDF (reference sequence). The CDR3 loop spans 17 amino acids. V was clipped by 0 bases and J by 0 bases, with 11 bases between them. The CDR3 region is CATSRDAPTSTNEKLFF. The CDR3 DNA is TGTGCCACCAGCAGAGATGCCCCTACCTCAACTAATGAAAAACTGTTTTTT.

This chain joins TRBV9 and TRBJ1-1; D is unresolved. V lost 2 bases and J 10 bases, leaving 15 bases between the germline ends. This CDR3 is 13 amino acids long. The germline CDR1 and CDR2 sequences are SGDLS and YYNGEE. The CDR3 DNA sequence: TGTGCCAGCAGCGTCTCCCCCGGGAGTATAGCTTTCTTT. Amino acid sequence: CASSVSPGSIAFF.

This clone was seen at least ten times. The rearrangement links TRBV3-1 (or the pseudogene TRBV3-2) to TRBJ1-5; TRBD1 agrees at 9 bases. The CDR3 has 15 amino acids. The germline CDR1 and CDR2 sequences are LGHDT and YNNKEL (reference sequence). With V trimmed by 4 bases and J by 6 bases, 7 bases remained unmatched. Here the CDR3 reads CASSLDRGWPQPQHF. The CDR3, as DNA: TGTGCCAGCAGCCTTGACAGGGGGTGGCCTCAGCCCCAGCATTTT.

This rearrangement joins TRBV2 to TRBJ1-1, with unresolved D. V was pared by 1 base and J by 3 bases, with 6 bases between. CDR1 SNHLY and CDR2 FYNNEI come from the germline V gene. The CDR3 length is 13 residues. This chain's CDR3 is CASSEDRDTEAFF. CDR3 bases: TGTGCCAGCAGTGAAGACCGGGACACTGAAGCTTTCTTT. The variable domain in full, completed from reference TRBV2 and TRBJ1-1, reads EPEVTQTPSHQVTQMGQEVILRCVPISNHLYFYWYRQILGQKVEFLVSFYNNEISEKSEIFDDQFSVERPDGSNFTLKIRSTKLEDSAMYFCASSEDRDTEAFFGQGTRLTVV.

V usage is TRBV29-1 and J usage is TRBJ1-5; 7 bases align to TRBD1. V gave up 4 bases and J gave up 4 bases; unmatched junction bases: 7. This CDR3 has 14 residues. Germline CDR1 SQVTM, CDR2 ANQGSEA. CDR3 amino acids: CSVVLGGSNQPQHF. The CDR3 DNA reads TGCAGCGTTGTTCTAGGGGGCTCTAATCAGCCCCAGCATTTT. Filled out from reference TRBV29-1 and TRBJ1-5, the complete variable domain reads SAVISQKPSRDICQRGTSLTIQCQVDSQVTMMFWYRQQPGQSLTLIATANQGSEATYESGFVIDKFPISRPNLTFSTLTVSNMSPEDSSIYLCSVVLGGSNQPQHFGDGTRLSIL.

This chain links TRBV11-3 with TRBJ2-5; 7 bases are shared with TRBD1. Germline CDR1 and CDR2: SGHNT and YENEEA. CDR3 length equals 15 residues. Losses at the gene ends were 5 bases for V and 3 bases for J; bases not matched to a gene: 9. CDR3 sequence (DNA): TGTGCCAGCAGCCTAGCCGGGACAGTAAAAGAGACCCAGTACTTC. It translates to CASSLAGTVKETQYF.

The genes are TRBV28 and TRBJ1-4; D remains unclear. The CDR3 consists of 13 residues. Germline CDR1 reads MDHEN; CDR2 reads SYDVKM. The V gene lost 4 bases and the J gene lost 9 bases, with 12 bases spanning the gap. CDR3 protein: CASSSTPTQKLFF. In nucleotides, the CDR3 is TGTGCCAGCAGTTCAACTCCCACCCAAAAACTGTTTTTT.

The chain employs TRBV19 and TRBJ2-5, with 14 bases fitting TRBD2. Trimming removed 3 bases from V and 4 bases from J; junction bases left unmatched: 4. CDR3 length: 16 amino acids. Germline V gene lookup returns CDR1 LNHDA and CDR2 SQIVND (reference sequence). The CDR3 region has the DNA TGTGCCAGTAGTATGGGACTAGCGGGGGCGGGAGAGACCCAGTACTTC. Translated: CASSMGLAGAGETQYF.

The chain carries TRBV4-1 and TRBJ1-5, with unresolved D. The CDR3 has 14 amino acids. The germline V gene has CDR1 MGHRA and CDR2 YSYEKL. Trimming removed 4 bases from V and 2 bases from J, with 9 bases in between. CDR3 sequence reads: CASSLRGGNQPQHF. CDR3 in DNA: TGCGCCAGCAGCCTCCGGGGTGGCAATCAGCCCCAGCATTTT.

The chain joins TRBV21-1 to TRBJ1-5. TRBV21-1 is a pseudogene. This CDR3 comprises 14 residues. CDR3 amino acids: CASSKKEGVKPQHF. Here the CDR3 DNA reads TGTGCCAGCAGCAAAAAGGAGGGTGTGAAGCCCCAGCATTTT.

This chain uses TRBV7-9 with TRBJ1-1; D is perhaps TRBD1 (5 bases). This CDR3 spans 15 amino acids. CDR1 is SEHNR and CDR2 is FQNEAQ in the germline V gene (reference sequence). Between the trimmed V and J ends, which lost 1 base and 4 bases, there was a span of 13 bases. CDR3 region: CASSLGQTRSTEAFF. CDR3 sequence (DNA): TGTGCCAGCAGCTTAGGACAGACACGGTCCACTGAAGCTTTCTTT. Full variable domain (missing parts from reference TRBV7-9 and TRBJ1-1): DTGVSQNPRHKITKRGQNVTFRCDPISEHNRLYWYRQTLGQGPEFLTYFQNEAQLEKSRLLSDRFSAERPKGSFSTLEIQRTEQGDSAMYLCASSLGQTRSTEAFFGQGTRLTVV.

The chain employs TRBV27 and TRBJ1-2; 7 bases match TRBD1. Germline CDR1 is MNHEY and CDR2 is SMNVEV (reference sequence). This CDR3 comprises 15 residues. J was trimmed by 2 bases and V by 2 bases; bases with no gene match: 5. The CDR3 DNA follows: TGTGCCAGCAGTTTAAGGGTGACAGGGAACTATGGCTACACCTTC. Its translation: CASSLRVTGNYGYTF.

V usage is TRBV18 and J usage is TRBJ1-3; D remains ambiguous. Trimming removed 4 bases at V and 4 bases at J, with 11 bases between. The germline gives CDR1 KGHSH, CDR2 LQKENI. The CDR3 spans 14 residues. Here the CDR3 DNA reads TGTGCCAGCTCACTTCCGGGGTCAGGAAACACCATATATTTT. Its translation is CASSLPGSGNTIYF.

This clone was seen once. V usage is TRBV4-3 and J usage is TRBJ1-1, with 8 bases that match TRBD1. The CDR3 runs 12 residues. After removal of 4 bases from V and 7 bases from J, the junction contained 2 bases not matched to a gene. Germline V gene data show CDR1 as LGHNA and CDR2 as YSLEER. The CDR3 nucleotides read TGCGCCAGCAGCCGGACAGGGAATGAAGCTTTCTTT. As protein: CASSRTGNEAFF.

J is TRBJ1-2 and V is TRBV5-1; a possible D gene is TRBD1 (5 bases). Germline CDR1 and CDR2: SGHRS and YFSETQ. Trimming pared 0 bases from V and 1 base from J, leaving 10 bases between. CDR3 length equals 15 residues. The DNA for the CDR3 is TGCGCCAGCAGCTTGGTCTCAGGGAATAACTATGGCTACACCTTC. It specifies CASSLVSGNNYGYTF. The whole variable domain, remainder taken from reference TRBV5-1 and TRBJ1-2, is KAGVTQTPRYLIKTRGQQVTLSCSPISGHRSVSWYQQTPGQGLQFLFEYFSETQRNKGNFPGRFSGRQFSNSRSEMNVSTLELGDSALYLCASSLVSGNNYGYTFGSGTRLTVV.

This rearrangement joins TRBV6-6 to TRBJ1-2, with TRBD1 identical over 7 bases. The CDR3 consists of 16 residues. Germline trimming cut 7 bases from V and 4 bases from J; bases unmatched to any gene: 15. From germline, CDR1 is MNHNY and CDR2 SVGAGI (reference sequence). The CDR3 spells CASTYGGQVLTYGYTF. The CDR3 DNA sequence: TGTGCCAGCACGTACGGTGGACAGGTACTAACCTATGGCTACACCTTC.

This clone was detected many times. The chain employs TRBV3-1 (or the pseudogene TRBV3-2) and TRBJ2-5; 9 bases fit TRBD1. V dropped 0 bases and J dropped 5; count of bases not matched to a gene: 4. Germline assignment: CDR1 LGHDT and CDR2 YNNKEL (reference sequence). The CDR3 loop spans 15 amino acids. As DNA, the CDR3 is TGTGCCAGCAGCCAAGACCGGGACAGGGCTGAGACCCAGTACTTC. Its translation is CASSQDRDRAETQYF.

This chain's CDR3 is CASSLRLKGLATNEKLFF. CDR3 nucleotides: TGTGCCAGCAGCTTACGGCTCAAGGGGCTCGCAACTAATGAAAAACTGTTTTTT. The V gene is TRBV7-8, the J gene TRBJ1-4, with a weak D call TRBD1 (5 bases). Deletions cut 2 bases from V and 0 bases from J, with 16 bases between. The CDR3 covers 18 residues. CDR1 is SGHVS and CDR2 is FQNEAQ in the germline V gene.

The chain employs TRBV7-9 and TRBJ1-6; 8 bases agree with TRBD1. This CDR3 region has 16 residues. V lost 5 bases to trimming and J lost 10 bases; unmatched junction nucleotides: 13. Germline CDR1 is SEHNR and CDR2 is FQNEAQ (reference sequence). As DNA, the CDR3 is TGTGCCAGCAGCCGAAGAACCGGGACAGGTGACTCACCCCTCCACTTT. Encoded protein: CASSRRTGTGDSPLHF. The full variable domain, its missing parts supplied by reference TRBV7-9 and TRBJ1-6, is DTGVSQNPRHKITKRGQNVTFRCDPISEHNRLYWYRQTLGQGPEFLTYFQNEAQLEKSRLLSDRFSAERPKGSFSTLEIQRTEQGDSAMYLCASSRRTGTGDSPLHFGNGTRLTVT.